This T cell receptor (beta chain) is drawn from a study of cytomegalovirus exposure and HLA in healthy donors. The V segment lost 6 bases and the J segment 2 bases; nucleotides outside the gene matches: 4. The germline V gene encodes CDR1 MNHEY and CDR2 SVGAGI. The CDR3 consists of 13 residues. Samples came from healthy bone marrow donors. Nominally healthy donors were sampled, though unrecorded immune exposures were likely. The PCR used 60 Vbeta and 13 Jbeta primers. Here immunoSEQ multiplex PCR was the method, and the copy in TCRdb shows in-frame clones only, minus some. This sample has under 200,000 clones, with less than 80% found just once.

The sequenced material came from PBMCs. This TCR was sampled from a man aged 35 to 55 in good health and CMV-seronegative. V and J are TRBV6-5 and TRBJ2-7; 7 bases are shared with TRBD2. CDR3: CASSPGTTYEQYF. The CDR3 region has the DNA TGTGCCAGCAGCCCCGGGACTACCTACGAGCAGTACTTC.